Described below is a single T cell receptor (beta chain) sequence and its context. This specimen belongs to a study of blood T cell repertoires in COVID-19. The wider study: Specimens from acute and convalescent COVID-19 originated in the United States, Italy and Spain. PBMCs, B-cell-depleted T cells, or T cells were the source of the cDNA or gDNA that made up the material.

The V gene end was trimmed by 5 bases and the J gene end by 4 bases; junction bases not matched to a gene: 11. CDR1 is LNHDA, CDR2 SQIVND, per germline (reference sequence). CDR3 length: 15 amino acids. In the authors' workflow: Amplification with reference gene primers provided the estimates of nucleated cell counts. TCRdb keeps only in-frame clones here, not all; method: immunoSEQ multiplex PCR. The DNA was the basis for D and trimming; V, J and clone size are from that table. The sample gives roughly 220,000 clones, around 82% of which show up once; less than 7% is in the top ten. This chain uses TRBV19 with TRBJ2-7, with TRBD2 identical over 7 bases. The TCR originated in a woman in her sixties or seventies with acute or convalescent COVID-19. The sequenced sample consisted of peripheral blood. CDR3 protein: CASSPREGGSYEQYF. CDR3 DNA sequence: TGTGCCAGTAGTCCCCGGGAAGGCGGGAGTTACGAGCAGTACTTC.